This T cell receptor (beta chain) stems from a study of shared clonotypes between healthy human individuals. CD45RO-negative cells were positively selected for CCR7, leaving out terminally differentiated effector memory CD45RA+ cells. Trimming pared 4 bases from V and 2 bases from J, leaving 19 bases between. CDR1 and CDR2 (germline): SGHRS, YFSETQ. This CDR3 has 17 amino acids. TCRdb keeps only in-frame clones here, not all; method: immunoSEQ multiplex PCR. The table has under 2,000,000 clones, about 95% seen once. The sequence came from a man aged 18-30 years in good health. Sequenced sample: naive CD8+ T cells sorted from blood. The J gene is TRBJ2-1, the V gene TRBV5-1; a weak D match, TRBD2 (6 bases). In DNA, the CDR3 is TGCGCCAGCAGCCCCAGCGACCGGGACTCCGCCTACAATGAGCAGTTCTTC. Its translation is CASSPSDRDSAYNEQFF. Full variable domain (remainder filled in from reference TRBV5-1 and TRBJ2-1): KAGVTQTPRYLIKTRGQQVTLSCSPISGHRSVSWYQQTPGQGLQFLFEYFSETQRNKGNFPGRFSGRQFSNSRSEMNVSTLELGDSALYLCASSPSDRDSAYNEQFFGPGTRLTVL.